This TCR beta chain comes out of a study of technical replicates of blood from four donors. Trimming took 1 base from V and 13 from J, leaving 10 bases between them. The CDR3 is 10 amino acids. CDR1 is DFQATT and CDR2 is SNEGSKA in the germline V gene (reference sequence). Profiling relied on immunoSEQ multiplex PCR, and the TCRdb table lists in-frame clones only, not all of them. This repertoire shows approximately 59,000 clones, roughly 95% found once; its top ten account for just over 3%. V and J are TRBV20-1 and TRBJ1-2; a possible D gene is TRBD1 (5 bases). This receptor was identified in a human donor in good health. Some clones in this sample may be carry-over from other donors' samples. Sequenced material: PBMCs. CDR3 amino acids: CSARGAGFTF. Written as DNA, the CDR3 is TGCAGTGCTAGAGGAGCAGGGTTCACCTTC.